This T cell receptor (beta chain) was sequenced for a study of beta chain features in type 1 diabetes. Study background: Healthy donors, compared against patients, showed similar age, gender and cell yields. General study results and limits: Insertions were fewer and deletions more numerous at VDJ junctions in type 1 diabetes patients.

This clone was recorded a few times. No antigen is known for it. Reverse transcription of all isolated RNA meant that expressed TCRB transcripts were sequenced. Only in-frame clones appear in the TCRdb table, and some are missing; sequencing was by immunoSEQ multiplex PCR. The sample includes 620,000 or so clones, roughly a sixth of them seen just once. The V gene lost 4 bases and the J gene lost 6 bases, with 8 bases spanning the gap. Germline V gives CDR1 SGHRS, CDR2 YFSETQ. This CDR3 has 11 residues. The receptor was isolated from a young man in good health. Sequencing was performed on naive CD4+ T cells from blood. The chain links TRBV5-1 to TRBJ2-7; D could derive from TRBD1 or TRBD2 (5 bases each). The CDR3 region is CASSGGTEQYF. DNA for the CDR3: TGCGCCAGCAGCGGGGGAACCGAGCAGTACTTC.